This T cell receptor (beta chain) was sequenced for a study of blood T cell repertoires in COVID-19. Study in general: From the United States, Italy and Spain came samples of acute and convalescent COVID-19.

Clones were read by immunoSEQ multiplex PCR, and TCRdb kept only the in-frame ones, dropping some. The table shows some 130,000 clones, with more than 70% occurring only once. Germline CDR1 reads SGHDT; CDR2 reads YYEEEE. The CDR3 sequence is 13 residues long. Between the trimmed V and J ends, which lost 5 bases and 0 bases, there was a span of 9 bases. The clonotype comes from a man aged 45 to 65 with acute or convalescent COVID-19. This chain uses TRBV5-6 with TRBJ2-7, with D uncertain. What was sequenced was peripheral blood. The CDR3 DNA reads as TGTGCCAGCAGTAAAACAGACTCCTACGAGCAGTACTTC. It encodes CASSKTDSYEQYF. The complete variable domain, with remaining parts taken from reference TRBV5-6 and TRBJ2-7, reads DAGVTQSPTHLIKTRGQQVTLRCSPKSGHDTVSWYQQALGQGPQFIFQYYEEEERQRGNFPDRFSGHQFPNYSSELNVNALLLGDSALYLCASSKTDSYEQYFGPGTRLTVT.